Sequencing of this TCR beta chain was carried out in a study of cytomegalovirus exposure and HLA in healthy donors. The PCR ran on 60 Vbeta and 13 Jbeta primers. Profiling relied on immunoSEQ multiplex PCR, and the TCRdb table lists in-frame clones only, not all of them. The profile shows about 110,000 clones, more than 75% of them singletons. This TCR was recovered from a man aged 35 to 55 in good health and CMV-seronegative. Sequenced: PBMCs.

The CDR3 DNA sequence: TGTGCCAGCAGCTTTGGACAGCCGAACACCGGGGAGCTGTTTTTT. This gives the protein CASSFGQPNTGELFF. The gene calls are TRBV7-3 and TRBJ2-2, with TRBD1 as a possible D gene (6 bases). The germline V gene encodes CDR1 SGHTA and CDR2 FQGTGA. The V and J ends lost 3 bases and 0 bases respectively, with 8 bases between them. This CDR3 has 15 residues.